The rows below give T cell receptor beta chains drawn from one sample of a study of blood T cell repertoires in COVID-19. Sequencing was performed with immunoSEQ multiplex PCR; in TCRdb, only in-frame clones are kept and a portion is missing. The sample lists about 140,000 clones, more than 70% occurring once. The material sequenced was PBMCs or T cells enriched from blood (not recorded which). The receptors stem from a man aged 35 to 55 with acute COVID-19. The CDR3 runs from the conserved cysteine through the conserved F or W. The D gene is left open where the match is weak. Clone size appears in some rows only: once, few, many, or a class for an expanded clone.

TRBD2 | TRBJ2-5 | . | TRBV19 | CASSNPGLGQETQYF | TGTGCCAGTAGTAACCCGGGACTAGGCCAAGAGACCCAGTACTTC
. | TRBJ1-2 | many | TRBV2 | CASAITGFYGYTF | TGTGCCAGCGCCATCACAGGGTTCTATGGCTACACCTTC
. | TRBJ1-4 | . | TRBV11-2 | CASKFGLTNEKLFF | TGTGCCAGCAAGTTTGGGCTAACAAATGAAAAACTGTTTTTT
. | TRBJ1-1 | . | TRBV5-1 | CASSLDGGENTEAFF | TGCGCCAGCAGCTTGGATGGAGGGGAGAACACTGAAGCTTTCTTT
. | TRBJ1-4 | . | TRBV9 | CASSVGERAFEKLFF | TGTGCCAGCAGCGTAGGCGAGCGGGCATTTGAAAAACTGTTTTTT
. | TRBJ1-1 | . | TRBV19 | CASSSLRGYTEAFF | TGTGCCAGTAGTTCCCTACGGGGGTACACTGAAGCTTTCTTT
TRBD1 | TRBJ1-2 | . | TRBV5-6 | CASSSTGVGGYTF | TGTGCCAGCAGCTCGACAGGGGTGGGCGGCTACACCTTC
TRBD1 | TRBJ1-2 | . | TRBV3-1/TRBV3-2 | CASSQWDSGTGGYTF | TGTGCCAGCAGCCAATGGGACAGCGGCACCGGTGGCTACACCTTC
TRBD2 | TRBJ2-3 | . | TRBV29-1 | CSVVPGRAGTDTQYF | TGCAGCGTTGTACCCGGGAGGGCGGGCACAGATACGCAGTATTTT
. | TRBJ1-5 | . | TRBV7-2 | CASSLGGNSNQPQHF | TGTGCCAGCAGCTTGGGGGGGAATAGCAATCAGCCCCAGCATTTT
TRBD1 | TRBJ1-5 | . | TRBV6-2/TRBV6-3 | CASSWGWTGGFIQPQHF | TGTGCCAGCAGTTGGGGGTGGACAGGGGGCTTCATTCAGCCCCAGCATTTT
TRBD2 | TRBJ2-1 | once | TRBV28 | CASSPRLAGGEQFF | TGTGCCAGCAGTCCCCGACTAGCGGGAGGGGAGCAGTTCTTC
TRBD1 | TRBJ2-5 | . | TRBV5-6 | CASSLGTGQQETQYF | TGTGCCAGCAGCCTAGGGACAGGGCAACAAGAGACCCAGTACTTC
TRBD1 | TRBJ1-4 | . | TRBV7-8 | CASSQDRGNEKLFF | TGTGCCAGCAGCCAGGACAGGGGAAATGAAAAACTGTTTTTT
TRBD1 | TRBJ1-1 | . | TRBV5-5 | CASSRGQGAPEAFF | TGTGCCAGCAGCCGTGGACAGGGCGCCCCTGAAGCTTTCTTT
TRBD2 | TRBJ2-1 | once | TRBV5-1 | CASSFGEGSEQFF | TGCGCCAGCAGCTTTGGGGAGGGGAGTGAGCAGTTCTTC
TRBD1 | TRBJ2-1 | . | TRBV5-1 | CASSSRDRYNEQFF | TGCGCCAGCAGCTCCCGGGACAGGTACAATGAGCAGTTCTTC
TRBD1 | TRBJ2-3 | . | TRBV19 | CASTGQGIDTQYF | TGTGCCAGTACCGGACAGGGGATAGATACGCAGTATTTT
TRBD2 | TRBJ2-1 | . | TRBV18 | CASSPQGLAGYNEQFF | TGTGCCAGCTCACCACAGGGACTAGCGGGCTACAATGAGCAGTTCTTC
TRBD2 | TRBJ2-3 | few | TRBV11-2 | CASSDESGGITDTQYF | TGTGCCAGCAGCGACGAAAGCGGGGGGATAACAGATACGCAGTATTTT
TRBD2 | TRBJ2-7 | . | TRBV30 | CAWSVRGGLAGTEQYF | TGTGCCTGGAGTGTACGAGGGGGACTAGCGGGAACCGAGCAGTACTTC
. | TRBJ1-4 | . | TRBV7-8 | CASSVGTAAEKLFF | TGTGCCAGCAGCGTCGGGACTGCGGCTGAAAAACTGTTTTTT
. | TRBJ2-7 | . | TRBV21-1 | CASSGMTSASYEQYF | TGTGCCAGCAGCGGCATGACTAGCGCCTCCTACGAGCAGTACTTC
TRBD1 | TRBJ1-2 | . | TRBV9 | CASSPRTGEGGGYTF | TGTGCCAGCAGCCCTCGGACAGGGGAAGGTGGTGGCTACACCTTC
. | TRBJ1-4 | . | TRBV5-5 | CASSLGGGIGEKLFF | TGTGCCAGCAGCTTGGGAGGGGGAATTGGCGAAAAACTGTTTTTT
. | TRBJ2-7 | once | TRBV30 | CAWSVGGPTYEQYF | TGTGCCTGGAGTGTAGGAGGCCCAACCTACGAGCAGTACTTC
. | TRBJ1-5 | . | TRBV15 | CATSREGGRHPQPQHF | TGTGCCACCAGCAGAGAAGGCGGGAGGCATCCCCAGCCCCAGCATTTT
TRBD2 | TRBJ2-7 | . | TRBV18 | CASSPLGREGSYEQYF | TGTGCCAGCTCACCATTGGGGCGGGAGGGCTCCTACGAGCAGTACTTC
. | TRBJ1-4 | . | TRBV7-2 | CASSPRGGTNEKLFF | TGTGCCAGCAGCCCCCGAGGAGGAACTAATGAAAAACTGTTTTTT
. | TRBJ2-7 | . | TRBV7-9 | CASSSWRRPSSYEQYF | TGTGCCAGCAGCTCGTGGCGGCGCCCGAGCTCCTACGAGCAGTACTTC
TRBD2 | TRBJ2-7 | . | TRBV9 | CASSVGPSGREKHYEQYF | TGTGCCAGCAGCGTAGGGCCTAGCGGGAGGGAAAAGCACTACGAGCAGTACTTC
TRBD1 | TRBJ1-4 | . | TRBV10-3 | CAISEGDSEKLFF | TGTGCCATCAGTGAGGGGGACAGCGAAAAACTGTTTTTT
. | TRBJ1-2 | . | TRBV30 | CAWSGGPYGYTF | TGTGCCTGGAGTGGCGGCCCCTATGGCTACACCTTC
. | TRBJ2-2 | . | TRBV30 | CAWSVVKGRELFF | TGTGCCTGGAGTGTGGTTAAGGGGAGGGAGCTGTTTTTT
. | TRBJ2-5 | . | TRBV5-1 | CASSLALSEETQYF | TGCGCCAGCAGCTTGGCCCTTTCGGAAGAGACCCAGTACTTC
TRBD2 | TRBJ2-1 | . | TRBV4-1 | CASSASRLAGGFNEQFF | TGCGCCAGCAGCGCATCCCGACTAGCGGGAGGATTTAATGAGCAGTTCTTC
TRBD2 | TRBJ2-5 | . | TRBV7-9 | CASSFPSGGPETQYF | TGTGCCAGCAGCTTTCCTAGCGGAGGTCCTGAGACCCAGTACTTC
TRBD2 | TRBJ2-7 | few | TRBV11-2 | CASSPLAGVGEQYF | TGTGCCAGCAGCCCACTAGCGGGAGTTGGGGAGCAGTACTTC
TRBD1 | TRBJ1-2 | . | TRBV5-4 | CASSLGTGVNYGYTF | TGTGCCAGCAGCCTCGGGACAGGGGTTAACTATGGCTACACCTTC
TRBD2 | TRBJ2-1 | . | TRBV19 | CASVGGTRLQNEQFF | TGTGCCTCCGTAGGGGGGACTAGGCTACAAAATGAGCAGTTCTTC
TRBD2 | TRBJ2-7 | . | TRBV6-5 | CASSYSGEGFNEQYF | TGTGCCAGCAGTTACTCGGGGGAGGGCTTTAACGAGCAGTACTTC
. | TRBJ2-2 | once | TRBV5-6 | CASSSGQNTGELFF | TGTGCCAGCAGCTCGGGACAGAACACCGGGGAGCTGTTTTTT
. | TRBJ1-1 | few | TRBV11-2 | CASSESRRDEAFF | TGTGCCAGCAGCGAATCCAGACGGGATGAAGCTTTCTTT
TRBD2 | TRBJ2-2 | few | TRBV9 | CASSPRTSGGPNTGELFF | TGTGCCAGCAGCCCTCGGACTAGCGGGGGGCCGAACACCGGGGAGCTGTTTTTT
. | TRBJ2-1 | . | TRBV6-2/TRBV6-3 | CASSYPGSKGFNEQFF | TGTGCCAGCAGTTACCCAGGGTCAAAAGGGTTCAATGAGCAGTTCTTC
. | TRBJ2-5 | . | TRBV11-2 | CASSLVRASATQYF | TGTGCCAGCAGCTTAGTCAGGGCTAGCGCAACCCAGTACTTC
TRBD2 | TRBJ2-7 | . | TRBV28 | CASRLAGSSYEQYF | TGTGCCAGCAGGTTAGCGGGGAGCTCCTACGAGCAGTACTTC
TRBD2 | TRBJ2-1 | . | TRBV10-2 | CASSESMTSGQYNEQFF | TGCGCCAGCAGTGAGTCGATGACTAGCGGGCAATACAATGAGCAGTTCTTC
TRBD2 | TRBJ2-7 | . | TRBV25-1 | CASSEERVGTSGSYEQYF | TGTGCCAGCAGTGAAGAAAGGGTAGGGACTAGCGGGAGCTACGAGCAGTACTTC